There are many counts of the clone carrying this TCR beta chain. Its antigen is unknown. The entry originates in a study of response to subunit inactivated influenza vaccine. The ends were cut back, 0 bases at V and 8 bases at J, with 10 bases in the middle. Germline V gives CDR1 MNHNY, CDR2 SVGAGI (reference sequence). The CDR3 spans 13 residues. General study findings and limits: Authors suggested each seasonal flu vaccination may recruit only limited numbers of new T cells.

TCRdb fed the RT-PCR reads into MiXCR, producing one record per CDR3 protein. The repertoire holds 450,000 to 500,000 distinct CDR3 sequences, with approximately 9.9% as singletons. This specimen consisted of PBMCs from blood, obtained more than 35 days after vaccination. This clonotype was sampled from a man aged 50 to 60 who received an inactivated influenza vaccine. This chain connects TRBV6-6 to TRBJ1-1; the D gene is possibly TRBD1 (6 bases). The CDR3 DNA sequence: TGTGCCAGCAGTTACTCTGGGGGGGCGGAAGCTTTCTTT. The encoded protein is CASSYSGGAEAFF.